These T cell receptor beta chains were read from a single sample in a study of T cells in Graves' hyperthyroidism and ophthalmopathy. TCRdb reanalysed the multiplex PCR reads using MiXCR and keeps one entry per CDR3 protein. This table has 300,000 to 400,000 distinct CDR3 sequences, around a sixth appearing once. The source material was blood. These receptors were collected from a woman in her forties or fifties with Graves' hyperthyroidism. The CDR3 runs from the conserved cysteine through the conserved F or W. D genes are given only for firm matches. The size of a clone is reported for some rows only, either as once, few or many, or as a class for expanded clones.

v_gene,j_gene,abundance,d_gene,CDR3nt,CDR3aa
TRBV6-1,TRBJ2-1,NA,TRBD2,TGTGCCAGCAGTACCGGGACTAGCGGGAGGAATGAGCAGTTCTTC,CASSTGTSGRNEQFF
TRBV20-1,TRBJ2-7,many,NA,TGCAGCGCGAAGACAGCCGACCCTAGCCTAGCGTGGTACGAGCAGTACTTC,CSAKTADPSLAWYEQYF
TRBV19,TRBJ1-1,NA,NA,TGTGCCAGTAGTATACAGGATAACACTGAAGCTTTCTTT,CASSIQDNTEAFF
TRBV9,TRBJ2-1,NA,TRBD2,TGTGCCAGCAGCTTTGGACTAGGGGACAATGAGCAGTTCTTC,CASSFGLGDNEQFF
TRBV20-1,TRBJ2-7,NA,TRBD1,TGCAGTGCTAGAGCCCCCGACAGGGACGAGCAGTACTTC,CSARAPDRDEQYF
TRBV20-1,TRBJ1-2,many,NA,TGCAGTTCCGGAAGGGCGGACTATGGCTACACCTTC,CSSGRADYGYTF
TRBV20-1,TRBJ2-3,NA,NA,TGCAGTGCTAGCAGGGCAGATACGCAGTATTTT,CSASRADTQYF
TRBV28,TRBJ1-3,many,TRBD1,TGTGCCAGCAGCCCAACAGGGGGCTCTGGAAACACCATATATTTT,CASSPTGGSGNTIYF
TRBV7-3,TRBJ2-3,NA,NA,TGTGCCAGCAGCTTAAGGGGCGGGATGGGGGCCGCAGATACGCAGTATTTT,CASSLRGGMGAADTQYF
TRBV6-1,TRBJ2-7,many,TRBD2,TGTGCCAGCAGCCCCGGGACTAGCGGGAGCTACGAGCAGTACTTC,CASSPGTSGSYEQYF
TRBV6-1,TRBJ1-5,NA,NA,TGTGCCAGCAGTGAGGGTGATCTGAGTCCCCAGCATTTT,CASSEGDLSPQHF
TRBV12-3/TRBV12-4,TRBJ2-7,NA,NA,TGTGCCAGCAGTTTTGACTTGATCTACGAGCAGTACTTC,CASSFDLIYEQYF
TRBV6-1,TRBJ1-1,many,TRBD1,TGTGCCGCCCAGGGTCCGACAGGGAGGTACAGTGAAGCTTTCTTT,CAAQGPTGRYSEAFF
TRBV7-2,TRBJ2-1,many,TRBD2,TGTGCCAGCAGCTTAGCGGGGGGGAACAATGAGCAGTTCTTC,CASSLAGGNNEQFF
TRBV20-1,TRBJ1-2,NA,NA,TGCAGTGCTAGAGAAGAGTGGGCAGACTATGGCTACACCTTC,CSAREEWADYGYTF